The rows below give T cell receptor beta chains drawn from one sample of a study of immune cell composition in non-small cell lung cancer. Clones were sequenced by immunoSEQ multiplex PCR, and TCRdb holds only the in-frame ones, with some missing. The data contain roughly 8,700 clones, about two thirds of them singletons. What was sequenced was non-adjacent lung tissue. The receptors originated from a human donor with non-small cell lung cancer. Both conserved end residues are part of each CDR3. The D gene is left open where the match is weak. Some rows mark clone size as missing; the rest say once, few, many or name a class of expanded clone.

clone size: -
V gene: TRBV7-2
J gene: TRBJ1-4
D gene: TRBD1
CDR3 protein: CASSLQMLQGAGEKLFF
CDR3 DNA: TGTGCCAGCAGCTTACAAATGCTCCAGGGGGCGGGGGAAAAACTGTTTTTT

clone size: -
V gene: TRBV6-6
J gene: TRBJ2-1
D gene: TRBD1
CDR3 protein: CASSPRTGSSYNEQFF
CDR3 DNA: TGTGCCAGCAGCCCCCGGACAGGGAGCTCCTACAATGAGCAGTTCTTC

clone size: -
V gene: TRBV5-6
J gene: TRBJ2-5
D gene: TRBD2
CDR3 protein: CASSRSGGARETQYF
CDR3 DNA: TGTGCCAGCAGCAGAAGCGGGGGGGCCCGGGAGACCCAGTACTTC

clone size: few
V gene: TRBV7-9
J gene: TRBJ2-2
D gene: TRBD2
CDR3 protein: CASSSTSGGTAGELFF
CDR3 DNA: TGTGCCAGCAGCAGCACTAGCGGGGGGACCGCCGGGGAGCTGTTTTTT

clone size: few
V gene: TRBV7-2
J gene: TRBJ1-2
D gene: TRBD1
CDR3 protein: CASSLAPDRTNYGYTF
CDR3 DNA: TGTGCCAGCAGCTTAGCCCCGGACAGGACTAACTATGGCTACACCTTC

clone size: few
V gene: TRBV4-1
J gene: TRBJ1-1
D gene: -
CDR3 protein: CASSHPGIRNTEAFF
CDR3 DNA: TGCGCCAGCAGCCATCCAGGGATTAGGAACACTGAAGCTTTCTTT

clone size: -
V gene: TRBV7-9
J gene: TRBJ1-4
D gene: -
CDR3 protein: CASSLGQNEKLFF
CDR3 DNA: TGTGCCAGCAGCTTAGGACAAAATGAAAAACTGTTTTTT

clone size: -
V gene: TRBV11-2
J gene: TRBJ1-1
D gene: -
CDR3 protein: CASSLREALEAFF
CDR3 DNA: TGTGCCAGCAGCCTGCGGGAGGCCCTTGAAGCTTTCTTT

clone size: -
V gene: TRBV5-4
J gene: TRBJ2-2
D gene: TRBD1
CDR3 protein: CASRPIPGQGNVGELFF
CDR3 DNA: TGTGCCAGCCGACCTATACCGGGACAGGGTAATGTCGGGGAGCTGTTTTTT

clone size: few
V gene: TRBV4-1
J gene: TRBJ2-7
D gene: -
CDR3 protein: CASSHQVLGEQYF
CDR3 DNA: TGCGCCAGCAGCCATCAGGTTCTCGGCGAGCAGTACTTC

clone size: -
V gene: TRBV19
J gene: TRBJ2-1
D gene: TRBD2
CDR3 protein: CASSVPGSGGMHEQFF
CDR3 DNA: TGTGCCAGTAGTGTGCCGGGTAGCGGGGGAATGCATGAGCAGTTCTTC

clone size: -
V gene: TRBV15
J gene: TRBJ1-2
D gene: -
CDR3 protein: CATSPTHYGYTF
CDR3 DNA: TGTGCCACCAGCCCTACTCACTATGGCTACACCTTC

clone size: -
V gene: TRBV7-9
J gene: TRBJ2-7
D gene: TRBD1
CDR3 protein: CASSGDRGRYEQYF
CDR3 DNA: TGTGCCAGCAGCGGGGACAGGGGGCGCTACGAGCAGTACTTC

clone size: -
V gene: TRBV29-1
J gene: TRBJ2-5
D gene: -
CDR3 protein: CSVFDGEETQYF
CDR3 DNA: TGCAGCGTGTTCGACGGGGAAGAGACCCAGTACTTC

clone size: -
V gene: TRBV7-9
J gene: TRBJ1-2
D gene: TRBD1
CDR3 protein: CASSLATGTGGLFNYGYTF
CDR3 DNA: TGTGCCAGCAGCTTAGCGACCGGGACAGGGGGCCTGTTTAACTATGGCTACACCTTC

clone size: -
V gene: TRBV18
J gene: TRBJ2-1
D gene: TRBD2
CDR3 protein: CASSPPQGLYNEQFF
CDR3 DNA: TGTGCCAGCTCACCACCGCAGGGACTATACAATGAGCAGTTCTTC

clone size: -
V gene: TRBV11-2
J gene: TRBJ2-7
D gene: -
CDR3 protein: CASSPGHNTYEQYF
CDR3 DNA: TGTGCCAGCAGCCCTGGACACAACACCTACGAGCAGTACTTC

clone size: medium-sized
V gene: TRBV19
J gene: TRBJ1-1
D gene: TRBD1
CDR3 protein: CASSIGTGDAMNTEAFF
CDR3 DNA: TGTGCCAGTAGTATAGGGACAGGGGACGCAATGAACACTGAAGCTTTCTTT

clone size: -
V gene: TRBV5-1
J gene: TRBJ2-7
D gene: -
CDR3 protein: CASSLLGYEQYF
CDR3 DNA: TGCGCCAGCAGCTTGCTCGGGTACGAGCAGTACTTC

clone size: -
V gene: TRBV4-3
J gene: TRBJ2-1
D gene: TRBD2
CDR3 protein: CASSQGLAGAYNEQFF
CDR3 DNA: TGCGCCAGCAGCCAAGGACTAGCGGGGGCATACAATGAGCAGTTCTTC

clone size: -
V gene: TRBV19
J gene: TRBJ1-5
D gene: TRBD1
CDR3 protein: CASDDRGSKANQPQHF
CDR3 DNA: TGTGCCAGTGATGACAGGGGGAGTAAGGCCAATCAGCCCCAGCATTTT

clone size: -
V gene: TRBV11-3
J gene: TRBJ2-3
D gene: -
CDR3 protein: CASSPRGRVEQVTQYF
CDR3 DNA: TGTGCCAGCAGCCCCCGGGGTCGCGTTGAGCAGGTTACGCAGTATTTT

clone size: few
V gene: TRBV18
J gene: TRBJ1-6
D gene: -
CDR3 protein: CASSPQDEDSPLHF
CDR3 DNA: TGTGCCAGCTCACCACAGGATGAGGATTCACCCCTCCACTTT

clone size: -
V gene: TRBV10-1
J gene: TRBJ2-5
D gene: -
CDR3 protein: CASSPGIERETQYF
CDR3 DNA: TGCGCCAGCAGTCCTGGCATCGAACGAGAGACCCAGTACTTC

clone size: once
V gene: TRBV7-8
J gene: TRBJ2-7
D gene: -
CDR3 protein: CASSLGPFPYEQYF
CDR3 DNA: TGTGCCAGCAGCTTAGGGCCCTTCCCGTACGAGCAGTACTTC

clone size: few
V gene: TRBV4-1
J gene: TRBJ1-1
D gene: -
CDR3 protein: CASSQDLDAEAFF
CDR3 DNA: TGCGCCAGCAGCCAAGATCTAGACGCTGAAGCTTTCTTT

clone size: -
V gene: TRBV18
J gene: TRBJ1-5
D gene: TRBD1
CDR3 protein: CASSPRAQGVRSQPQHF
CDR3 DNA: TGTGCCAGCTCACCACGGGCTCAGGGGGTAAGGAGTCAGCCCCAGCATTTT

clone size: -
V gene: TRBV11-2
J gene: TRBJ2-7
D gene: TRBD2
CDR3 protein: CASSARLAGTLYEQYF
CDR3 DNA: TGTGCCAGCAGCGCCCGACTAGCGGGGACCCTCTACGAGCAGTACTTC

clone size: once
V gene: TRBV10-3
J gene: TRBJ2-3
D gene: TRBD2
CDR3 protein: CAIRASGGSTDTQYF
CDR3 DNA: TGTGCCATCAGAGCTAGCGGGGGGAGCACAGATACGCAGTATTTT

clone size: once
V gene: TRBV4-3
J gene: TRBJ1-5
D gene: TRBD1
CDR3 protein: CASSQDIQGTKPQHF
CDR3 DNA: TGCGCCAGCAGCCAAGACATACAGGGGACGAAACCCCAGCATTTT

clone size: -
V gene: TRBV5-7
J gene: TRBJ1-3
D gene: TRBD1
CDR3 protein: CASSLVARTGVRGNTIYF
CDR3 DNA: TGTGCCAGCAGCTTGGTGGCTAGGACAGGGGTCAGGGGAAACACCATATATTTT

clone size: -
V gene: TRBV29-1
J gene: TRBJ2-7
D gene: TRBD1
CDR3 protein: CSVRQGAGEQYF
CDR3 DNA: TGCAGCGTTCGACAGGGCGCCGGAGAGCAGTACTTC

clone size: once
V gene: TRBV7-9
J gene: TRBJ2-1
D gene: -
CDR3 protein: CASSWRMGGYNEQFF
CDR3 DNA: TGTGCCAGCAGCTGGAGGATGGGAGGATACAATGAGCAGTTCTTC

clone size: few
V gene: TRBV15
J gene: TRBJ2-2
D gene: TRBD2
CDR3 protein: CATGGRGIGELFF
CDR3 DNA: TGTGCCACCGGCGGGCGGGGGATCGGGGAGCTGTTTTTT

clone size: -
V gene: TRBV9
J gene: TRBJ2-1
D gene: TRBD2
CDR3 protein: CASSRFEERGLYNEQFF
CDR3 DNA: TGTGCCAGCAGCCGCTTCGAGGAGCGGGGCCTTTACAATGAGCAGTTCTTC

clone size: few
V gene: TRBV27
J gene: TRBJ2-7
D gene: -
CDR3 protein: CASSFGPHREQYF
CDR3 DNA: TGTGCCAGCAGTTTTGGGCCACACCGGGAGCAGTACTTC

clone size: -
V gene: TRBV15
J gene: TRBJ2-3
D gene: TRBD2
CDR3 protein: CATSRVFDSGADTQYF
CDR3 DNA: TGTGCCACCAGCAGAGTTTTTGACAGCGGGGCAGATACGCAGTATTTT

clone size: -
V gene: TRBV19
J gene: TRBJ2-1
D gene: -
CDR3 protein: CASSIASNEQFF
CDR3 DNA: TGTGCCAGTAGTATAGCCAGCAATGAGCAGTTCTTC

clone size: -
V gene: TRBV18
J gene: TRBJ2-3
D gene: TRBD1
CDR3 protein: CASSPGQVGTDTQYF
CDR3 DNA: TGTGCCAGCTCACCCGGACAGGTGGGCACAGATACGCAGTATTTT

clone size: -
V gene: TRBV4-3
J gene: TRBJ1-1
D gene: TRBD1
CDR3 protein: CASSQGPWDRNTEAFF
CDR3 DNA: TGCGCCAGCAGCCAAGGCCCCTGGGACAGGAACACTGAAGCTTTCTTT

clone size: few
V gene: TRBV5-5
J gene: TRBJ1-6
D gene: -
CDR3 protein: CASSPTWGGNPPLHF
CDR3 DNA: TGTGCCAGCAGTCCAACGTGGGGGGGGAATCCACCCCTCCACTTT

clone size: once
V gene: TRBV5-1
J gene: TRBJ2-7
D gene: -
CDR3 protein: CASSTTGPSYEQYF
CDR3 DNA: TGCGCCAGCAGCACTACAGGGCCCTCCTACGAGCAGTACTTC

clone size: -
V gene: TRBV19
J gene: TRBJ1-5
D gene: TRBD1
CDR3 protein: CASKADRALNQPQHF
CDR3 DNA: TGTGCCAGTAAAGCCGACAGGGCTCTCAATCAGCCCCAGCATTTT

clone size: few
V gene: TRBV13
J gene: TRBJ1-6
D gene: TRBD1
CDR3 protein: CASSRDRGSSYNSPLHF
CDR3 DNA: TGTGCCAGCAGCCGAGACAGGGGGAGCTCCTATAATTCACCCCTCCACTTT

clone size: once
V gene: TRBV19
J gene: TRBJ1-1
D gene: -
CDR3 protein: CASSTQGGRRTEAFF
CDR3 DNA: TGTGCCAGTAGTACTCAGGGTGGTCGGAGAACTGAAGCTTTCTTT

clone size: once
V gene: TRBV10-3
J gene: TRBJ1-1
D gene: -
CDR3 protein: CAISESTSNTEAFF
CDR3 DNA: TGTGCCATCAGTGAGTCGACTTCCAACACTGAAGCTTTCTTT

clone size: -
V gene: TRBV29-1
J gene: TRBJ2-7
D gene: -
CDR3 protein: CSVEGSRGVDEQYF
CDR3 DNA: TGCAGCGTTGAAGGAAGCAGGGGGGTAGACGAGCAGTACTTC

clone size: -
V gene: TRBV5-1
J gene: TRBJ2-5
D gene: -
CDR3 protein: CASSSNREETQYF
CDR3 DNA: TGCGCCAGCAGCTCGAATAGGGAGGAGACCCAGTACTTC

clone size: medium-sized
V gene: TRBV7-9
J gene: TRBJ2-7
D gene: TRBD2
CDR3 protein: CASSRTSGGNDEQYF
CDR3 DNA: TGTGCCAGCAGCCGTACTAGCGGGGGTAACGACGAGCAGTACTTC